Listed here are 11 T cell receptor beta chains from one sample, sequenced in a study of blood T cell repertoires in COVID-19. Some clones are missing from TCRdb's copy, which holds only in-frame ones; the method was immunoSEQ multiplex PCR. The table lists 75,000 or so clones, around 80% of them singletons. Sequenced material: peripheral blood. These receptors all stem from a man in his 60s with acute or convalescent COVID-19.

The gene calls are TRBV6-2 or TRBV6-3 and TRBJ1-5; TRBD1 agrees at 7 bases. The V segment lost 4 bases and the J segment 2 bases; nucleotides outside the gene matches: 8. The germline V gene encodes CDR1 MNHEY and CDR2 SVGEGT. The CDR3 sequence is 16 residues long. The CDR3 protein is CASSSGNRGGNQPQHF. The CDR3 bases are TGTGCCAGCAGTTCGGGAAACAGGGGAGGCAATCAGCCCCAGCATTTT.

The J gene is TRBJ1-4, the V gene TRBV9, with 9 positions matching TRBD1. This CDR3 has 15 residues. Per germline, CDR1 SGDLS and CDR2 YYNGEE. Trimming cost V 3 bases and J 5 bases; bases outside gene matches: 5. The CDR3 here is CASSGTGDLNEKLFF. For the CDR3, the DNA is TGTGCCAGCAGCGGGACAGGGGACTTAAATGAAAAACTGTTTTTT.

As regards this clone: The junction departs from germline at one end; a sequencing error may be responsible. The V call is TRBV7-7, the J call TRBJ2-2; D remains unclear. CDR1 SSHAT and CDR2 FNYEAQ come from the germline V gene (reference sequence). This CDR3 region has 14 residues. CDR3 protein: CASSLLQPTGELFF. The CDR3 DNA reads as TGTGCTAGCAGCTTATTACAACCTACCGGGGAGCTGTTTTTT.

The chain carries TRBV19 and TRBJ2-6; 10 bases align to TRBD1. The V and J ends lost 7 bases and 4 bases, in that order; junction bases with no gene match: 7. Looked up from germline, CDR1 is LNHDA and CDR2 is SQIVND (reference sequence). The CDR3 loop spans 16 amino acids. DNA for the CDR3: TGTGCCAGTACCGGTGACAGGGGGCAAGGGGCCAACGTCCTGACTTTC. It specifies CASTGDRGQGANVLTF.

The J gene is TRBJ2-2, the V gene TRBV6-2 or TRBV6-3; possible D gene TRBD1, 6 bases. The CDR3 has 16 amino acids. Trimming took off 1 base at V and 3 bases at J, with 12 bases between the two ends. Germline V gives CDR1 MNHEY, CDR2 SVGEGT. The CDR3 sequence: CASSYYRADDTGELFF. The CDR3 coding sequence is TGTGCCAGCAGTTACTACAGGGCCGACGACACCGGGGAGCTGTTTTTT.

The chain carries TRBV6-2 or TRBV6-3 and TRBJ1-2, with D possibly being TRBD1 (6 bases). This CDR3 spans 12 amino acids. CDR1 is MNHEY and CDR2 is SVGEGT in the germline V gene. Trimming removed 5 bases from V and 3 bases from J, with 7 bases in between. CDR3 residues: CASSNRDYGYTF. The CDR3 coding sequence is TGTGCCAGCAGTAACAGGGACTATGGCTACACCTTC.

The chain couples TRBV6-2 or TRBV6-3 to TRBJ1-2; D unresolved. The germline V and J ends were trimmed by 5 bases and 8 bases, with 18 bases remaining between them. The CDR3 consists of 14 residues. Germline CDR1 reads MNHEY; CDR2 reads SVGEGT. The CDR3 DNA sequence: TGTGCCAGCAGTCCCGAGCTCCGTCGGAGGGGCTACACCTTC. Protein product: CASSPELRRRGYTF.

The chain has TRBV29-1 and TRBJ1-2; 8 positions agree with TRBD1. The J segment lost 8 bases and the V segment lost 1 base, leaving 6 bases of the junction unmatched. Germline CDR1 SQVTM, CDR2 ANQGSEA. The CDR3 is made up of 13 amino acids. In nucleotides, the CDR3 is TGCAGCGTTGAAGTGGACAGGGTCCCAGGCTACACCTTC. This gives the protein CSVEVDRVPGYTF.

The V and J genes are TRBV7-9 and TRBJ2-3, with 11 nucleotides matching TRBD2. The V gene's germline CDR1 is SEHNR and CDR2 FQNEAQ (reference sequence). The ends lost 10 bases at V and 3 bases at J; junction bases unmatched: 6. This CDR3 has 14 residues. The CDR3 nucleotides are TGTGCCACTTTTTCTAGCGGGAGGACAGATACGCAGTATTTT. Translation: CATFSSGRTDTQYF.

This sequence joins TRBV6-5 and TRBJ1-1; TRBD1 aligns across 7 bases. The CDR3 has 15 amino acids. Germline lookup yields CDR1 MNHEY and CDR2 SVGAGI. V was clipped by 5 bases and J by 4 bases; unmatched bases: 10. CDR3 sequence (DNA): TGTGCCAGCAGTAGAACGAGACAGGGATTCACTGAAGCTTTCTTT. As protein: CASSRTRQGFTEAFF.

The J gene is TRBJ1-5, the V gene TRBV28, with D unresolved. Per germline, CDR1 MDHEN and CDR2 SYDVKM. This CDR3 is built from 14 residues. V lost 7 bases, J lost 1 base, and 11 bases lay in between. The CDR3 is CASKIPVSNQPQHF. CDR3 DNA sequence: TGTGCCAGCAAGATCCCGGTGAGCAATCAGCCCCAGCATTTT.